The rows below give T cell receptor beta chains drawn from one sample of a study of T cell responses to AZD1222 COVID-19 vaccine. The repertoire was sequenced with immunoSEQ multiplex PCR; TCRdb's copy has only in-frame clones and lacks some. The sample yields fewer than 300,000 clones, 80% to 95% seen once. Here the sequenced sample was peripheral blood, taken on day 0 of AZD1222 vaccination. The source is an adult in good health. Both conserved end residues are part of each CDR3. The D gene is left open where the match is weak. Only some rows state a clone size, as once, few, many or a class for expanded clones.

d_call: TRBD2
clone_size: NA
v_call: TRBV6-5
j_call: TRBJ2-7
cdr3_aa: CASSYPGTSGSYEQYF
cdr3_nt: TGTGCCAGCAGTTATCCAGGGACTAGCGGGAGTTACGAGCAGTACTTC

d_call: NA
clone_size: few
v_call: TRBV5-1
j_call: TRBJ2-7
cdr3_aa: CASSLRGSPYEQYF
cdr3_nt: TGCGCCAGCAGCTTGCGAGGTTCTCCCTACGAGCAGTACTTC

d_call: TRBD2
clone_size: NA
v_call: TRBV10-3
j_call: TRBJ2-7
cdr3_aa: CAISQLAGARYEQYF
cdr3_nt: TGTGCCATCAGCCAACTAGCGGGAGCTCGGTACGAGCAGTACTTC

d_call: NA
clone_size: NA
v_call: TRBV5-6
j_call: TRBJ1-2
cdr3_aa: CASSLTVVGYTF
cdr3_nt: TGTGCCAGCAGCTTGACTGTGGTAGGCTACACCTTC

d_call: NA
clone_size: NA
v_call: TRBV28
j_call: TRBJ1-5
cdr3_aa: CASSLFAAPSNQPQHF
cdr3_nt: TGTGCCAGCAGTTTATTCGCAGCGCCCAGCAATCAGCCCCAGCATTTT

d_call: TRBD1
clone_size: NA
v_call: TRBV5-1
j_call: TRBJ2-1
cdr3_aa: CASSSGTVIGSEQFF
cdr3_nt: TGCGCCAGCAGCTCGGGGACAGTGATTGGTAGTGAGCAGTTCTTC

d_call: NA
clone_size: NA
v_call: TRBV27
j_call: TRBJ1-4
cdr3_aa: CASSFSPKVAGEKLFF
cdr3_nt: TGTGCCAGCAGTTTTTCCCCGAAGGTCGCGGGTGAAAAACTGTTTTTT

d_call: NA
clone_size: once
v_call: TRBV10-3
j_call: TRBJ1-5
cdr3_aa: CAISESTAGEDNQPQHF
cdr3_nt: TGTGCCATCAGTGAGTCGACGGCAGGGGAGGACAATCAGCCCCAGCATTTT

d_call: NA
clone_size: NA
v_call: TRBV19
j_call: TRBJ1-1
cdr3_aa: CATTREMNTEAFF
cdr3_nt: TGTGCTACAACTAGGGAAATGAACACTGAAGCTTTCTTT

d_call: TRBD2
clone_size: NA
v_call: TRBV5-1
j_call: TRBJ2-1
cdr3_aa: CASSLVPGGHNEQFF
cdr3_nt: TGCGCCAGCAGCTTGGTGCCGGGAGGCCACAATGAGCAGTTCTTC

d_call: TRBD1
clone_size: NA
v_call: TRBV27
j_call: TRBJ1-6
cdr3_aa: CASSKDRVHSPLHF
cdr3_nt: TGTGCCAGCAGTAAGGACAGGGTTCATTCACCCCTCCACTTT

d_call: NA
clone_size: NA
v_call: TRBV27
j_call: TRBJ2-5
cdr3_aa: CASSNPSDRFQETQYF
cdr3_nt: TGTGCCAGCAGTAACCCCTCGGACAGATTTCAAGAGACCCAGTACTTC

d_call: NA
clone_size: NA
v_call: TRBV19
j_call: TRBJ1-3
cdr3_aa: CASSIDIRRGGSGNTIYF
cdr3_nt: TGTGCCAGTAGTATAGATATCAGGAGGGGAGGATCTGGAAACACCATATATTTT

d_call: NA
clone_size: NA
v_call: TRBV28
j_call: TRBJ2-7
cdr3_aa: CASSPAPDTLYEQYF
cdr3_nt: TGTGCCAGCAGTCCGGCCCCCGACACACTCTACGAGCAGTACTTC

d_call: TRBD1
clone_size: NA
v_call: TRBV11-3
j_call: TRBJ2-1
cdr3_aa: CASSPRTGWGEQFF
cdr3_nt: TGTGCCAGCAGCCCACGGACAGGTTGGGGTGAGCAGTTCTTC

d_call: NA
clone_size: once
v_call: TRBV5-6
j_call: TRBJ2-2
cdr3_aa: CASQSAANTGELFF
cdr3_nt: TGTGCCAGCCAGTCCGCGGCGAACACCGGGGAGCTGTTTTTT

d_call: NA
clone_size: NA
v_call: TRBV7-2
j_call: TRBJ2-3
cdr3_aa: CASSIGRSTDTQYF
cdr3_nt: TGTGCCAGCAGCATCGGCCGGAGCACAGATACGCAGTATTTT

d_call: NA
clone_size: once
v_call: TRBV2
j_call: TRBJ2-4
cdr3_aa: CASSEIGLAKNIQYF
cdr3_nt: TGTGCCAGCAGTGAAATAGGGTTAGCCAAAAACATTCAGTACTTC

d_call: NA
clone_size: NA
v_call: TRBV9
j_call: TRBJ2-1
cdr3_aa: CASSPFGSGSNEQFF
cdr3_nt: TGTGCCAGCAGCCCTTTCGGTAGCGGATCGAATGAGCAGTTCTTC

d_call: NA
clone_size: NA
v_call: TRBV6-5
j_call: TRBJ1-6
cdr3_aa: CASSYRNSPLHF
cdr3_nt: TGTGCCAGCAGTTACAGGAATTCACCCCTCCACTTT

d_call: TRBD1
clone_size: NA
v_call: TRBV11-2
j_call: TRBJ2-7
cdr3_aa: CASSLVWTGRGEQYF
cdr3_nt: TGTGCCAGCAGCTTAGTTTGGACAGGGAGAGGCGAGCAGTACTTC

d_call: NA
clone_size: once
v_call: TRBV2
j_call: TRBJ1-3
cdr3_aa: CASSETAGNTIYF
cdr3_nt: TGTGCCAGCAGTGAAACAGCTGGAAACACCATATATTTT

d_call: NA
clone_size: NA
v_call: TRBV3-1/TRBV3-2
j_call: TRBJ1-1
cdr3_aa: CASSQGTLEAFF
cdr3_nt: TGTGCCAGCAGCCAAGGGACATTGGAGGCTTTCTTT

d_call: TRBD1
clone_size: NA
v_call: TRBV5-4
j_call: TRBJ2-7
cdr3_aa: CASSSGGQGARQQYF
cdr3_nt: TGTGCCAGCAGCTCGGGGGGACAGGGGGCTAGGCAGCAGTACTTC

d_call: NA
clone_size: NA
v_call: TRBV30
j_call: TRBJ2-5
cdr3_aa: CAWSVGGGTQYF
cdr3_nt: TGTGCCTGGAGTGTTGGGGGCGGGACCCAGTACTTC

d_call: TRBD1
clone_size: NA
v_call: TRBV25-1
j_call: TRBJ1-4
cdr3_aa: CASSDSGGAGEKLFF
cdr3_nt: TGTGCCAGCAGCGATTCAGGGGGCGCGGGTGAAAAACTGTTTTTT

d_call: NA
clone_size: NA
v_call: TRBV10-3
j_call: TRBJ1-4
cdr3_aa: CAISESRSESEKLFF
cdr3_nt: TGTGCCATCAGTGAGTCGAGGTCAGAATCTGAAAAACTGTTTTTT

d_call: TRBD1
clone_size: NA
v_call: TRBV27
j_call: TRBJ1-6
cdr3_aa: CASSQRGRGNSPLHF
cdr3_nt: TGTGCCAGCAGTCAGAGGGGGCGGGGTAATTCACCCCTCCACTTT

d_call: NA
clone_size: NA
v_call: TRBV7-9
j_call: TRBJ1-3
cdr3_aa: CASQGNTIYF
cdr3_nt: TGTGCCAGCCAAGGAAACACCATATATTTT

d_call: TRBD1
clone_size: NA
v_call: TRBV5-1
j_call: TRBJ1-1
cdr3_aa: CASSPVGQIEAFF
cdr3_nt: TGCGCCAGCAGCCCCGTGGGACAGATTGAAGCTTTCTTT

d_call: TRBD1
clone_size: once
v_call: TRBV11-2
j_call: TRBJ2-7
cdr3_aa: CASSTGAGQGPSSYEQYF
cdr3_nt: TGTGCCAGCAGCACAGGGGCAGGACAGGGCCCCTCCTCCTACGAGCAGTACTTC

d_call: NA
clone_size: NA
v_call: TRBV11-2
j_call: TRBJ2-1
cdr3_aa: CASSLDGGTGNEQFF
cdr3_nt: TGTGCCAGCAGCTTAGACGGCGGGACGGGCAATGAGCAGTTCTTC

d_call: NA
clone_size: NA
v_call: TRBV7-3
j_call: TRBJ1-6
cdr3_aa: CASSLNTDGSPLHF
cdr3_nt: TGTGCCAGCAGCTTAAACACGGACGGTTCACCCCTCCACTTT

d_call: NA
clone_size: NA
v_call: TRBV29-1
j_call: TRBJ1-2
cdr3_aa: CSVEDSRGGGYTF
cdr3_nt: TGCAGCGTTGAAGATAGCAGGGGTGGGGGCTACACCTTC

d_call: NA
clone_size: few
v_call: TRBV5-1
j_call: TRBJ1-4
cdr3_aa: CASSIGPLATNEKLFF
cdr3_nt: TGCGCCAGCAGCATAGGCCCTCTAGCAACTAATGAAAAACTGTTTTTT

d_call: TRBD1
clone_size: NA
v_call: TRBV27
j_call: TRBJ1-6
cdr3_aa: CASSLTQGANSPLHF
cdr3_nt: TGTGCCAGCAGTTTAACTCAGGGGGCGAATTCACCCCTCCACTTT

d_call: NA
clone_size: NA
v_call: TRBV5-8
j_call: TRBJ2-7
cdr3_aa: CASSLPGGVYEQYF
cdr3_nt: TGTGCCAGCAGCTTGCCCGGGGGAGTCTACGAGCAGTACTTC

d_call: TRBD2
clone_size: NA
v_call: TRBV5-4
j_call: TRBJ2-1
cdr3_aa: CASSLGTSGIVFSYNEQFF
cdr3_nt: TGTGCCAGCAGCTTGGGGACTAGCGGGATCGTTTTCTCCTACAATGAGCAGTTCTTC

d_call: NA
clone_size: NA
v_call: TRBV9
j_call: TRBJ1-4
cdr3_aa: CASSTTQGTNEKLFF
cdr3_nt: TGTGCCAGCAGCACAACCCAGGGAACTAATGAAAAACTGTTTTTT

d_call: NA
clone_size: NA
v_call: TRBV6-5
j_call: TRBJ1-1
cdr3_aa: CASISFGNTEAFF
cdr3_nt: TGTGCCAGCATTTCCTTCGGGAACACTGAAGCTTTCTTT